This entry features one T cell receptor (beta chain) sequence. Per the original methods: Using reference gene primer amplification, nucleated cell counts were estimated. The assay was immunoSEQ multiplex PCR, and TCRdb's table has in-frame clones only and misses some. Clone size and the V and J calls come from that table; the DNA yielded D and trimming. The table records about 160,000 clones, 87% of them present only once. This record comes from a study of blood T cell repertoires in COVID-19. Study information: The United States, Italy and Spain supplied acute and convalescent COVID-19 samples.

This CDR3 is 15 amino acids long. Germline V CDR1 and CDR2: SEHNR, FQNEAQ (reference sequence). The V end lost 5 bases, the J end lost 5 bases, and 15 bases lay between the germline ends. The rearrangement joins TRBV7-9 to TRBJ1-4, with D tentatively TRBD1 (5 bases). The sequenced sample consisted of peripheral blood. The origin of this receptor is a woman in her sixties who had recovered from COVID-19. In DNA, the CDR3 is TGTGCCAGCAGCCGACCTGAGGACAAGAATGAAAAACTGTTTTTT. Its protein is CASSRPEDKNEKLFF.